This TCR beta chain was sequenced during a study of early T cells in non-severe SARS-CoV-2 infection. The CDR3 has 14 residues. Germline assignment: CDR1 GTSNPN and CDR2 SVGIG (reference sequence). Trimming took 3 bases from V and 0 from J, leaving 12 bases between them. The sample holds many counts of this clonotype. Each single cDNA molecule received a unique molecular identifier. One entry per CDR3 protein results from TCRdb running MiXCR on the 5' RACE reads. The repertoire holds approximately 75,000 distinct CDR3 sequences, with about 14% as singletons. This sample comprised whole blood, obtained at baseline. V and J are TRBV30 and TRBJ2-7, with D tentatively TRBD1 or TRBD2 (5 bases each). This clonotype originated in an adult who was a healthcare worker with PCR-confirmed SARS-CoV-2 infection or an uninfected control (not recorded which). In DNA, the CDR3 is TGTGCCTGGAGAACCGGGACGGTCTCCTACGAGCAGTACTTC. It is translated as CAWRTGTVSYEQYF.